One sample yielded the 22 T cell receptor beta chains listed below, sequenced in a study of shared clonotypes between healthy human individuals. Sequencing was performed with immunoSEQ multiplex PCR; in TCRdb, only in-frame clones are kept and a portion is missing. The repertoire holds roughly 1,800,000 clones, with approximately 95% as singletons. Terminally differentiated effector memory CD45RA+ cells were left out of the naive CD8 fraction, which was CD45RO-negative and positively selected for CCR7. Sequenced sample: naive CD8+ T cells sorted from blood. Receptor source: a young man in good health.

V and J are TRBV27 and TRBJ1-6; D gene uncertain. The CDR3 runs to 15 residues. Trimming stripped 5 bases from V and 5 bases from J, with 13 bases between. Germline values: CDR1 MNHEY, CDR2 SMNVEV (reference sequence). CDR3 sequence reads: CASSPPYSNNSPLHF. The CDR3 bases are TGTGCCAGCAGTCCTCCGTACAGCAATAATTCACCCCTCCACTTT.

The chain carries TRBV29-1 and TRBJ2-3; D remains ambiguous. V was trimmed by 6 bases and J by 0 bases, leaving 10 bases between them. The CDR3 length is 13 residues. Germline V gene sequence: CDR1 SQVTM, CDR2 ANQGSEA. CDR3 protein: CSVAAVSTDTQYF. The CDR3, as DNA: TGCAGCGTGGCGGCAGTCAGCACAGATACGCAGTATTTT.

CDR3 sequence reads: CASTSSTSPSDTQYF. The CDR3 region has the DNA TGCGCCAGCACATCCAGCACGTCCCCGTCAGATACGCAGTATTTT. This chain connects TRBV10-2 to TRBJ2-3, with no clear D. The CDR3 runs 15 residues. With 7 bases removed from V and 4 bases from J, the gap between germline ends came to 18 bases. Germline V gene data show CDR1 as WSHSY and CDR2 as SAAADI.

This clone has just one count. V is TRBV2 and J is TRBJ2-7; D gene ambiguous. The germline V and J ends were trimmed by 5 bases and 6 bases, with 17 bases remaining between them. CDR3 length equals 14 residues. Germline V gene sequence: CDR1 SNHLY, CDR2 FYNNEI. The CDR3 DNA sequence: TGTGCCAGCAGTCCTACGTCTCTCACGGGCGAGCAGTACTTC. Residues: CASSPTSLTGEQYF.

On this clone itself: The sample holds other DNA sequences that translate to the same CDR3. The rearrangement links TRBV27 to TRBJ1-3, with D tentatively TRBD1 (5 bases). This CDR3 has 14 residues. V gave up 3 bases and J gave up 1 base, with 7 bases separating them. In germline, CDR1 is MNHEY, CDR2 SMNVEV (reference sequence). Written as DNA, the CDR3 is TGTGCCAGCAGTTTGTCAGGGTCTGGAAACACCATATATTTT. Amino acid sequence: CASSLSGSGNTIYF.

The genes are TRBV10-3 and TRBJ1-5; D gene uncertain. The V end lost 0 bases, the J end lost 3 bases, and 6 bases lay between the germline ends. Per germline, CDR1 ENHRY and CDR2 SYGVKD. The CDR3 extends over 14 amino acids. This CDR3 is CAISESGFNQPQHF. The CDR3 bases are TGTGCCATCAGTGAGTCAGGGTTCAATCAGCCCCAGCATTTT.

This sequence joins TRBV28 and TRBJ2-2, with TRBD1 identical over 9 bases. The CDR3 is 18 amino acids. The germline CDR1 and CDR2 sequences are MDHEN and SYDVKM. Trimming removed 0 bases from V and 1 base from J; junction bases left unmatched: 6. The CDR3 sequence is CASSLWGQGKQNTGELFF. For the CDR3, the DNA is TGTGCCAGCAGTTTATGGGGACAGGGCAAACAGAACACCGGGGAGCTGTTTTTT.

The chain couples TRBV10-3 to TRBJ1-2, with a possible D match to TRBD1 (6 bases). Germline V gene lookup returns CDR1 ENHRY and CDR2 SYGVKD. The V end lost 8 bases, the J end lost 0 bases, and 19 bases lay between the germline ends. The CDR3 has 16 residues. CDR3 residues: CAISLGGSVANYGYTF. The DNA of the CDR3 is TGTGCCATCTCGTTAGGGGGGTCGGTTGCTAACTATGGCTACACCTTC.

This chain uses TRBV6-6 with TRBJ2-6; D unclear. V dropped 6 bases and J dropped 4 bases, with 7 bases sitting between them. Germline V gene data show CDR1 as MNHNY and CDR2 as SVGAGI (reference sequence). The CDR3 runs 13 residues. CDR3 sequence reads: CASSPGGANVLTF. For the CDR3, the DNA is TGTGCCAGCAGCCCAGGAGGGGCCAACGTCCTGACTTTC.

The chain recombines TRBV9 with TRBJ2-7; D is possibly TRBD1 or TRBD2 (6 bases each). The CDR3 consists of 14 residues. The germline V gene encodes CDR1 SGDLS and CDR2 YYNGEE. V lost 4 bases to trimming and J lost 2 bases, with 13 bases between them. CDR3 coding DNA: TGTGCCAGCAGCCTGGGGGGCGAGACCTACGAGCAGTACTTC. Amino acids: CASSLGGETYEQYF. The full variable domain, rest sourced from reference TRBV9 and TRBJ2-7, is DSGVTQTPKHLITATGQRVTLRCSPRSGDLSVYWYQQSLDQGLQFLIQYYNGEERAKGNILERFSAQQFPDLHSELNLSSLELGDSALYFCASSLGGETYEQYFGPGTRLTVT.

The CDR3 DNA follows: TGCAGCGTACTATTGTCAGGGCTCAATGAGCAGTTCTTC. Its protein is CSVLLSGLNEQFF. V usage is TRBV29-1 and J usage is TRBJ2-1, with D possibly being TRBD1 (5 bases). The V gene lost 6 bases and the J gene lost 6 bases, with 15 bases spanning the gap. The CDR3 covers 13 residues. The germline V gene encodes CDR1 SQVTM and CDR2 ANQGSEA.

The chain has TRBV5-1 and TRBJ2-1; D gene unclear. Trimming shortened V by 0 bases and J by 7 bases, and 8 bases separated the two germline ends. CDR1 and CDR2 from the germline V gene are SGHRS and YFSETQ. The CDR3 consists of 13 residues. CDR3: CASSLEWGNEQFF. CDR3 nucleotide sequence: TGCGCCAGCAGCTTGGAATGGGGTAATGAGCAGTTCTTC.

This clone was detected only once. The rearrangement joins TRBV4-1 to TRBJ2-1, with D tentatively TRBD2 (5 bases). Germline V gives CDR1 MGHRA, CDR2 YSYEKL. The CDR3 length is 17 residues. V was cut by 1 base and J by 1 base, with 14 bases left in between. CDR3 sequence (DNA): TGCGCCAGCAGCCAAGTCGGGTTAGGGAGTTCCTACAATGAGCAGTTCTTC. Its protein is CASSQVGLGSSYNEQFF.

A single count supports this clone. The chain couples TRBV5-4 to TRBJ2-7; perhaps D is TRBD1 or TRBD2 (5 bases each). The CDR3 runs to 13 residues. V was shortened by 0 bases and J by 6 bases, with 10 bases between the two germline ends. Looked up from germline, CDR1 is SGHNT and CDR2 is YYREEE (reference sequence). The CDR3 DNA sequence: TGTGCCAGCAGCTTGGAAACGGGGCCCGAGCAGTACTTC. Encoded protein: CASSLETGPEQYF.

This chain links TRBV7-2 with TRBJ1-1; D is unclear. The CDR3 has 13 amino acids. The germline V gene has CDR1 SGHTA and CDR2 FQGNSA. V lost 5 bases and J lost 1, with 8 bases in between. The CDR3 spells CASSPFENTEAFF. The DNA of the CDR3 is TGTGCCAGCAGCCCGTTTGAGAACACTGAAGCTTTCTTT.

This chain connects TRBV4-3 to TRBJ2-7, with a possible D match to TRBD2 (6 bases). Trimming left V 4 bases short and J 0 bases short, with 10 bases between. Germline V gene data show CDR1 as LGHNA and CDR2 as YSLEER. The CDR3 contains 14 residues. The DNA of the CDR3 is TGCGCCAGCAGCCGAGCACTAGCCTCCTACGAGCAGTACTTC. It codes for CASSRALASYEQYF.

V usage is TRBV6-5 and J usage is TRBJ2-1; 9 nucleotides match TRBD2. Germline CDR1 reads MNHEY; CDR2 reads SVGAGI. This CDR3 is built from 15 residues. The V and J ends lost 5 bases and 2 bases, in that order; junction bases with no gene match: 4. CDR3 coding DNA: TGTGCCAGCAGTCCAAGCGGGGGGACCTACAATGAGCAGTTCTTC. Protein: CASSPSGGTYNEQFF.

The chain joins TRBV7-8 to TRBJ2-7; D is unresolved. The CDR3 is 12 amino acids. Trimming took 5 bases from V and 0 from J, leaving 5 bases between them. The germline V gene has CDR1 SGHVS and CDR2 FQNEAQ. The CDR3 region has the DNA TGTGCCAGCAGCGCCCACTCCTACGAGCAGTACTTC. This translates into CASSAHSYEQYF.

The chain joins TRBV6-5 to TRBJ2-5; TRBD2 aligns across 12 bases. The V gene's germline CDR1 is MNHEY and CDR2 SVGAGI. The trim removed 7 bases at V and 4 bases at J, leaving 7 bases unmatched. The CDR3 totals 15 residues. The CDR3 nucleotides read TGTGCCAGCAATCAACTAGCGGGAGGCGGAGAGACCCAGTACTTC. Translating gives CASNQLAGGGETQYF.

CDR3 nucleotides: TGCGCCAGCAGCCAAGAAGGATATCCTAGCGACTCCTACGAGCAGTACTTC. It is translated as CASSQEGYPSDSYEQYF. This chain joins TRBV4-1 and TRBJ2-7; TRBD2 might be the D (6 bases). Germline values: CDR1 MGHRA, CDR2 YSYEKL. Trimming removed 0 bases at V and 0 bases at J, with 15 bases between. CDR3 length equals 17 residues.

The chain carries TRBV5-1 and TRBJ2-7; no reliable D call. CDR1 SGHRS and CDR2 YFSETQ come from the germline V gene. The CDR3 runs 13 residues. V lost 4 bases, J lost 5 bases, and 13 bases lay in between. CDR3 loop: CASSGVGIDEQYF. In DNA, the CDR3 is TGCGCCAGCAGCGGCGTAGGGATCGACGAGCAGTACTTC.

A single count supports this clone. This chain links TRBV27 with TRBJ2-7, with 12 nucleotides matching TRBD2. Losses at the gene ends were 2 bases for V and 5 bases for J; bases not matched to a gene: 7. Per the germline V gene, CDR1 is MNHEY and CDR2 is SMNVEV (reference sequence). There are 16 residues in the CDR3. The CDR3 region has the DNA TGTGCCAGCAGTTTAACGACTAGCGGGAGACTGGACGAGCAGTACTTC. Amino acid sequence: CASSLTTSGRLDEQYF.